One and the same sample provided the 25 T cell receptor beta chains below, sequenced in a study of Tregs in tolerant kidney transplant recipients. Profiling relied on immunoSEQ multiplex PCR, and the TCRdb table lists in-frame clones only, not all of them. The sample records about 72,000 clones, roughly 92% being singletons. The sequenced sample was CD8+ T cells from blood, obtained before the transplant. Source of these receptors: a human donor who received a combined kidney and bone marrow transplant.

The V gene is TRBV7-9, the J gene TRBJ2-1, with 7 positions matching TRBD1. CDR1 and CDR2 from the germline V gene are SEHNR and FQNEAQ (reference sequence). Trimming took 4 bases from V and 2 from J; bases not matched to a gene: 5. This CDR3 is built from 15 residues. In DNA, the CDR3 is TGTGCCAGCAGCTCCCGGGACAGAGCCTACAATGAGCAGTTCTTC. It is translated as CASSSRDRAYNEQFF.

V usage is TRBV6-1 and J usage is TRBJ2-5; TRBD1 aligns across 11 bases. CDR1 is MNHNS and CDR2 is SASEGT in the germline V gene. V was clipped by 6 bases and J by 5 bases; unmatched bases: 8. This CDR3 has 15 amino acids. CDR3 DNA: TGTGCCAGCAGACCCAGGGACAGGGGGACTGAGACCCAGTACTTC. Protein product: CASRPRDRGTETQYF.

The CDR3 DNA is TGTGCCAGCAGCTTGACCGGGACACTAACCTACAATGAGCAGTTCTTC. Amino acid sequence: CASSLTGTLTYNEQFF. The J gene is TRBJ2-1, the V gene TRBV7-2, with D perhaps matching TRBD1 (6 bases). Trimming took off 3 bases at V and 2 bases at J, with 14 bases between the two ends. Germline CDR1 SGHTA, CDR2 FQGNSA. The CDR3 has 16 amino acids.

The chain's CDR3 is CASSQSSNGYTF. The CDR3 DNA is TGTGCCAGCAGCCAATCCTCTAATGGCTACACCTTC. This chain joins TRBV16 and TRBJ1-2; D remains ambiguous. The CDR3 runs 12 residues. Looked up from germline, CDR1 is KGHSY and CDR2 is FQNENV. Trimming removed 0 bases at V and 6 bases at J, with 5 bases between.

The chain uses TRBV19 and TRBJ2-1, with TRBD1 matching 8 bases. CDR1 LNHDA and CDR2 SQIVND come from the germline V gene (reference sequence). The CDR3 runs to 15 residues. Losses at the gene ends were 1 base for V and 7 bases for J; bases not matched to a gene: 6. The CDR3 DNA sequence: TGTGCCAGTAGTATAGCAGCAGGGGGCAATAATGAGCAGTTCTTC. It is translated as CASSIAAGGNNEQFF.

In nucleotides, the CDR3 is TGTGCCAGCAGCGTGACAGGGGCCTACGAGCAGTACTTC. Its protein is CASSVTGAYEQYF. The chain links TRBV9 to TRBJ2-7, with 8 bases aligning to TRBD1. The V gene end was trimmed by 2 bases and the J gene end by 2 bases; junction bases not matched to a gene: 0. The length of the CDR3 is 13 residues. Germline V gene lookup returns CDR1 SGDLS and CDR2 YYNGEE.

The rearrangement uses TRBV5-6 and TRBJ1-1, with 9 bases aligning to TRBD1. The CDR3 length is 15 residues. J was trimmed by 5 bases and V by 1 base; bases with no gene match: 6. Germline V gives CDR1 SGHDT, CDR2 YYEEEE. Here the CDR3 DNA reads TGTGCCAGCAGCTTGAACCGACAGGGGGGAACTGAAGCTTTCTTT. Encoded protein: CASSLNRQGGTEAFF.

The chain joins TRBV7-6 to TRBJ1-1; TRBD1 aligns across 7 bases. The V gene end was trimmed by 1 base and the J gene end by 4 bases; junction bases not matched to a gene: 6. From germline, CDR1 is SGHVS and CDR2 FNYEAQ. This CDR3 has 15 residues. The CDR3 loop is CASSLGSTGFTEAFF. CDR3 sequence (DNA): TGTGCCAGCAGCTTAGGGTCGACAGGGTTCACTGAAGCTTTCTTT.

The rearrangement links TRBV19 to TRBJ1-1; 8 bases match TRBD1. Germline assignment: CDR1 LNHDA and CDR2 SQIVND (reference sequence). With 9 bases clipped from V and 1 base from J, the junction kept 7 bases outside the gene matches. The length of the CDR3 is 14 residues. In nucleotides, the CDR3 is TGTGCCAGCGACAGGGGCGAATGGAACACTGAAGCTTTCTTT. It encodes CASDRGEWNTEAFF.

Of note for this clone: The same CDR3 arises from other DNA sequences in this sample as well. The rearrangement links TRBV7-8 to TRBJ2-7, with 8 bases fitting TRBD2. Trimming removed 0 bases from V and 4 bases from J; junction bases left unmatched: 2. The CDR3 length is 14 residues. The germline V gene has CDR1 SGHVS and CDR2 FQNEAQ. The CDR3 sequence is CASSLASGGYEQYF. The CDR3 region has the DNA TGTGCCAGCAGCTTAGCGAGCGGGGGATACGAGCAGTACTTC.

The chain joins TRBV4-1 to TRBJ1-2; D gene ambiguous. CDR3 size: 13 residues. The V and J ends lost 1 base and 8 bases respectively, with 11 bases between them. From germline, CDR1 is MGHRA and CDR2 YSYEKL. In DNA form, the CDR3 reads TGCGCCAGCAGCCAAGTTGGGCACGACGGCTACACCTTC. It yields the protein CASSQVGHDGYTF.

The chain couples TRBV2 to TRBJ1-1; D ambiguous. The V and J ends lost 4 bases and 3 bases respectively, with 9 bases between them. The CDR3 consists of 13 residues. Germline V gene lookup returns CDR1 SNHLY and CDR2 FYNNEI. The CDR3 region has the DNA TGTGCCAGCAGTGGACTATTAGACACTGAAGCTTTCTTT. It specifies CASSGLLDTEAFF.

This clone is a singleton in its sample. CDR3 protein: CASSQQGRAGELFF. The CDR3 DNA follows: TGCGCCAGCAGCCAACAGGGGCGGGCCGGGGAGCTGTTTTTT. The chain recombines TRBV4-1 with TRBJ2-2; D perhaps matches TRBD1 (6 bases). Per germline, CDR1 MGHRA and CDR2 YSYEKL. V lost 2 bases and J lost 6, with 10 bases in between. CDR3 size: 14 residues.

CDR3 residues: CASSKDLAGSNTDTQYF. DNA of the CDR3: TGTGCCAGCAGCAAAGATTTAGCGGGATCTAACACAGATACGCAGTATTTT. This rearrangement joins TRBV21-1 to TRBJ2-3; TRBD2 is the table's D call, not checked against the DNA. TRBV21-1 is deemed a pseudogene. CDR3 size: 17 residues.

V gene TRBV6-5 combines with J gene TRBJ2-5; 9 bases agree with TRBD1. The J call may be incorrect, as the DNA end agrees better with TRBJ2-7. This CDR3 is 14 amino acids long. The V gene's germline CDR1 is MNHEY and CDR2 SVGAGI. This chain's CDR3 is CASSGYRGQYEQYF. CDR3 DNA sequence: TGTGCCAGCAGTGGCTACAGGGGGCAATACGAGCAGTACTTC.

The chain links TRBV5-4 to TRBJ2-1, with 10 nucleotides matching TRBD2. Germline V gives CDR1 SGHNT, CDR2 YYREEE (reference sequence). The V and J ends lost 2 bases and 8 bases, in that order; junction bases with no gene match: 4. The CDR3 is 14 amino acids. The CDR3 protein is CASSLAGGPDEQFF. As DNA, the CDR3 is TGTGCCAGCAGCTTAGCGGGAGGGCCTGATGAGCAGTTCTTC.

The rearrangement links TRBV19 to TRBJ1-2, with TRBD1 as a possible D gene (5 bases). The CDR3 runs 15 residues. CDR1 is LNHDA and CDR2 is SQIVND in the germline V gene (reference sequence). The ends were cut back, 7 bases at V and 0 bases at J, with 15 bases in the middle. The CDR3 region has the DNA TGTGCCAGTACTCCAGGTGCGGGGGCTAACTATGGCTACACCTTC. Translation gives CASTPGAGANYGYTF.

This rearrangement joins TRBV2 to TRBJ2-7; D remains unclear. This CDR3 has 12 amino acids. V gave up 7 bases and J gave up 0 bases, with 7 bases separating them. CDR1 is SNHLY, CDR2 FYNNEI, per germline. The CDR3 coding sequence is TGTGCCAGCATCGACAACTCCTACGAGCAGTACTTC. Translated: CASIDNSYEQYF.

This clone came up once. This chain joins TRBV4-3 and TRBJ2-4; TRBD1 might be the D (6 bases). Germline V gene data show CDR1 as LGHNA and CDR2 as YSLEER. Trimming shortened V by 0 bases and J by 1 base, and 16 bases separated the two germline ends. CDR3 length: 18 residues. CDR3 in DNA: TGCGCCAGCAGCCAAGACGCAGGGGATATACACGCCAAAAACATTCAGTACTTC. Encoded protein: CASSQDAGDIHAKNIQYF.

CDR3 protein: CASSLASSYEQYF. CDR3 nucleotides: TGTGCCAGCAGCTTAGCATCATCCTACGAGCAGTACTTC. The chain has TRBV11-2 and TRBJ2-7, with D uncertain. With 1 base removed from V and 1 base from J, the gap between germline ends came to 5 bases. CDR3 length equals 13 residues. Germline assignment: CDR1 SGHAT and CDR2 FQNNGV.

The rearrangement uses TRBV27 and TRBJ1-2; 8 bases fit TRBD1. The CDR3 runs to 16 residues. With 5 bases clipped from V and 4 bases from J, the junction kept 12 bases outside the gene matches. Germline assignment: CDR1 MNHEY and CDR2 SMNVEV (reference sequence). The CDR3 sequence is CASSPGTGTLAYGYTF. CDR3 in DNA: TGTGCCAGCAGTCCCGGGACAGGTACGCTAGCCTATGGCTACACCTTC.

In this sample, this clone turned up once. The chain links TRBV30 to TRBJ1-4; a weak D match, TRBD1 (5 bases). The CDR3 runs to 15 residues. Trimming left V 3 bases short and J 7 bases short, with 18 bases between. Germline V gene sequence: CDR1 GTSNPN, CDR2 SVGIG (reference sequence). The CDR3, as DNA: TGTGCCTGGAGACCAGGGATTAGTAATGGTGAAAAACTGTTTTTT. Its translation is CAWRPGISNGEKLFF.

CDR3: CASSLPRDSPFNSGELFF. DNA for the CDR3: TGTGCCAGCAGCTTACCCCGGGACTCCCCCTTCAATAGCGGGGAGCTGTTTTTT. The chain has TRBV7-6 and TRBJ2-2, with D possibly being TRBD2 (6 bases). Germline V CDR1 and CDR2: SGHVS, FNYEAQ. The CDR3 totals 18 residues. Deletions cut 2 bases from V and 7 bases from J, with 23 bases between.

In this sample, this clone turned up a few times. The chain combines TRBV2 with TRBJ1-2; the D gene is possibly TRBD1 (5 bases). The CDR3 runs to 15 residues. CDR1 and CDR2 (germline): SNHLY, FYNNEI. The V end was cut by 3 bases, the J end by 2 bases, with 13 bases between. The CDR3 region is CASSDGHQGNYGYTF. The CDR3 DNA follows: TGTGCCAGCAGTGACGGGCACCAGGGAAACTATGGCTACACCTTC.

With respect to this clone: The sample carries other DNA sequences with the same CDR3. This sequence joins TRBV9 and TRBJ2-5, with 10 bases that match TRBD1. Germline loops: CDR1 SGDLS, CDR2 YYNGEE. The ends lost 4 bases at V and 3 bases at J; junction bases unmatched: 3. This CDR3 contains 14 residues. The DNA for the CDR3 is TGTGCCAGCAGCAAGGGGACAGGGGAAGAGACCCAGTACTTC. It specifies CASSKGTGEETQYF.